A single sample gave rise to the 30 T cell receptor beta chains below, sequenced in a study of blood T cells in healthy people across ages (dated by TCRdb to the mid-2010s). The library was generated by 5' RACE. Sequencing was carried out with an Illumina HiSeq 2500. A second PCR of roughly 6 to 11 cycles was run with a J-beta primer mix and a sample-barcoded 5' primer. TCRdb handled the public reads itself, with Q25 trimming in fastp and clone calling in MiXCR, and kept productive beta chains. A single entry per CDR3 protein holds the most common genes and DNA from its merged rows. The sample table lists some 900,000 distinct CDR3 sequences, around 48% of them with a count of one. Around 15% of the sample rests with the top ten. Sequenced: blood. The origin of the receptors is a young man in good health.

This clonotype occurred a few times. This could be a read error, since a much larger clone is one nucleotide away. The CDR3 here is CSATPSGSGDEQYF. For the CDR3, the DNA is TGCAGTGCTACCCCTAGCGGATCCGGCGATGAGCAGTACTTC. The J gene is TRBJ2-5, the V gene TRBV20-1; TRBD2 matches at 7 bases. Losses at the gene ends were 4 bases for V and 11 bases for J; bases not matched to a gene: 16. The CDR3 sequence is 14 residues long. Germline V gene data show CDR1 as DFQATT and CDR2 as SNEGSKA (reference sequence).

This clonotype was observed a handful of times. V and J are TRBV28 and TRBJ2-5; D unclear. V was shortened by 2 bases and J by 5 bases, with 6 bases between the two germline ends. This CDR3 is built from 12 residues. From germline, CDR1 is MDHEN and CDR2 SYDVKM. CDR3 nucleotides: TGTGCCAGCAGTTTACGGCGTGAGACCCAGTACTTC. This sequence encodes CASSLRRETQYF.

This chain links TRBV3-1 with TRBJ2-3, with 10 bases that match TRBD2. Germline V lookup: CDR1 LGHDT, CDR2 YNNKEL (reference sequence). This CDR3 has 16 residues. Losses at the gene ends were 4 bases for V and 7 bases for J; bases not matched to a gene: 11. The CDR3 loop is CASSRAAGGVRNTQYF. The CDR3 DNA reads TGTGCCAGCAGCCGCGCAGCGGGGGGGGTAAGAAATACGCAGTATTTT.

The chain joins TRBV11-2 to TRBJ2-1, with D possibly being TRBD2 (6 bases). The CDR3 is 13 residues long. V was cut by 4 bases and J by 7 bases, with 11 bases left in between. CDR1 is SGHAT and CDR2 is FQNNGV in the germline V gene. The CDR3: CASSSTSPNEQFF. CDR3 in DNA: TGTGCCAGCAGCTCGACTAGTCCTAATGAGCAGTTCTTC.

This clonotype came up a few times. V usage is TRBV7-3 and J usage is TRBJ2-7; maybe TRBD1 (6 bases). The ends were cut back, 5 bases at V and 4 bases at J, with 12 bases in the middle. CDR3 length: 13 residues. Germline V gives CDR1 SGHTA, CDR2 FQGTGA. CDR3 sequence (DNA): TGTGCCAGCAGCCCATCCGACAGGTACGAGCAGTACTTC. It codes for CASSPSDRYEQYF.

The chain recombines TRBV5-1 with TRBJ2-6; D gene uncertain. Trimming cost V 2 bases and J 2 bases, with 8 bases left between them. The germline V gene encodes CDR1 SGHRS and CDR2 YFSETQ. This CDR3 comprises 15 residues. CDR3 DNA: TGCGCCAGCAGCTTAAAGGTGACTGGGGCCAACGTCCTGACTTTC. Its translation is CASSLKVTGANVLTF.

The chain is built from TRBV7-2 and TRBJ2-5, with TRBD1 as a possible D gene (6 bases). Germline-derived CDR1 and CDR2 are SGHTA and FQGNSA. The CDR3 is made up of 14 amino acids. Deletions cut 11 bases from V and 1 base from J, with 17 bases between. This CDR3 is CAGTQKGGQETQYF. As DNA, the CDR3 is TGTGCCGGCACCCAAAAAGGGGGCCAAGAGACCCAGTACTTC. Drawing the rest from reference TRBV7-2 and TRBJ2-5, the complete variable domain is GAGVSQSPSNKVTEKGKDVELRCDPISGHTALYWYRQSLGQGLEFLIYFQGNSAPDKSGLPSDRFSAERTGGSVSTLTIQRTQQEDSAVYLCAGTQKGGQETQYFGPGTRLLVL.

This chain connects TRBV29-1 to TRBJ2-2; 8 nucleotides align to TRBD1. The CDR3 contains 13 residues. Germline values: CDR1 SQVTM, CDR2 ANQGSEA. Losses at the gene ends were 7 bases for V and 7 bases for J; bases not matched to a gene: 8. CDR3 nucleotides: TGCAGCGGAAGCAGGGGGCTGGGCGGGGAGCTGTTTTTT. As protein: CSGSRGLGGELFF.

Remarks on this clonotype: Relative to the germline gene, one junction end is altered; a read error may explain this. The chain recombines TRBV6-2 or TRBV6-3 with TRBJ2-7; 11 positions agree with TRBD2. The length of the CDR3 is 16 residues. Germline CDR1 is MNHEY and CDR2 is SVGEGT. The CDR3 nucleotides read TGTGTCAGCAGTTCGACTAGCGGGGTGAGCTCCTACGAGCAGTACTTC. The encoded protein is CVSSSTSGVSSYEQYF.

This chain uses TRBV20-1 with TRBJ2-1, with TRBD2 matching over 10 bases. CDR3 length: 16 residues. Germline CDR1 and CDR2: DFQATT and SNEGSKA (reference sequence). Trimming took 0 bases from V and 6 from J; bases not matched to a gene: 8. CDR3 bases: TGCAGTGCTAGAGATCCCGGGGCTAGCGGGGGCAATGAGCAGTTCTTC. Its translation: CSARDPGASGGNEQFF.

The chain employs TRBV2 and TRBJ1-2; D is unresolved. Germline V gives CDR1 SNHLY, CDR2 FYNNEI. This CDR3 contains 13 residues. V was clipped by 3 bases and J by 9 bases, with 14 bases between them. CDR3 nucleotides: TGTGCCAGCAGTGAGATGGCTGTAGGAAGCTACACCTTC. Its protein is CASSEMAVGSYTF.

The V call is TRBV27, the J call TRBJ2-1; D is unresolved. This CDR3 spans 13 amino acids. Germline lookup yields CDR1 MNHEY and CDR2 SMNVEV (reference sequence). The V end was cut by 5 bases, the J end by 5 bases, with 10 bases between. The CDR3 sequence: CASSVFQDNEQFF. The CDR3 region has the DNA TGTGCCAGCAGTGTGTTCCAAGACAATGAGCAGTTCTTC.

This clonotype showed up just a few times. As DNA, the CDR3 is TGCAGTGCTAGAGATCTAGGGGGGGTGCTATACGAGCAGTACTTC. Amino acids: CSARDLGGVLYEQYF. The V gene is TRBV20-1, the J gene TRBJ2-7; possibly TRBD2 for D (7 bases). The CDR3 consists of 15 residues. From germline, CDR1 is DFQATT and CDR2 SNEGSKA (reference sequence). The V gene lost 0 bases and the J gene lost 4 bases, with 16 bases spanning the gap.

This clonotype turned up a few times. The V call is TRBV7-9, the J call TRBJ1-4; D is unclear. This CDR3 is 15 amino acids long. Germline V gives CDR1 SEHNR, CDR2 FQNEAQ (reference sequence). V lost 2 bases and J lost 5, with 12 bases in between. CDR3 sequence: CASSLSSQPNEKLFF. The CDR3 DNA reads as TGTGCCAGCAGCTTATCATCGCAGCCGAATGAAAAACTGTTTTTT. The whole variable domain, filled in from reference TRBV7-9 and TRBJ1-4, reads DTGVSQNPRHKITKRGQNVTFRCDPISEHNRLYWYRQTLGQGPEFLTYFQNEAQLEKSRLLSDRFSAERPKGSFSTLEIQRTEQGDSAMYLCASSLSSQPNEKLFFGSGTQLSVL.

The chain couples TRBV28 to TRBJ2-7, with 7 bases identical to TRBD1. V shed 3 bases, J shed 3 bases, and the junction held 11 bases outside the gene matches. Germline CDR1 and CDR2: MDHEN and SYDVKM. This CDR3 region has 16 residues. CDR3 region: CASSFRTPGQLYEQYF. The CDR3, as DNA: TGTGCCAGCAGTTTTCGCACGCCGGGACAGCTCTACGAGCAGTACTTC.

This clonotype has only a few counts. The chain links TRBV10-3 to TRBJ2-5; D not certain. V lost 4 bases and J 5 bases, leaving 14 bases between the germline ends. The CDR3 extends over 14 amino acids. The V gene's germline CDR1 is ENHRY and CDR2 SYGVKD. CDR3 protein: CAISAETPVETQYF. The CDR3 bases are TGTGCCATCAGTGCGGAGACTCCAGTTGAGACCCAGTACTTC.

In DNA form, the CDR3 reads TGTGCCACCGCTGCCCCCCCCGGGGGCCCCTACAATGAGCAGTTCTTC. It yields the protein CATAAPPGGPYNEQFF. The V call is TRBV24-1, the J call TRBJ2-1; D may correspond to TRBD1 or TRBD2 (6 bases each). This CDR3 has 16 amino acids. V shed 9 bases and J shed 2 bases, with 19 bases lying between them. Germline CDR1 is KGHDR and CDR2 is SFDVKD.

V gene TRBV19 combines with J gene TRBJ1-2, with D tentatively TRBD1 (6 bases). V was shortened by 6 bases and J by 2 bases, with 16 bases between the two germline ends. Germline V gene sequence: CDR1 LNHDA, CDR2 SQIVND (reference sequence). The CDR3 consists of 15 residues. The CDR3: CASSREPGQNYGYTF. CDR3 in DNA: TGTGCCAGTAGCCGAGAACCGGGACAAAACTATGGCTACACCTTC.

This chain connects TRBV6-2 or TRBV6-3 to TRBJ2-1; D uncertain. Trimming stripped 11 bases from V and 10 bases from J, with 18 bases between. The CDR3 has 12 residues. Germline CDR1 MNHEY, CDR2 SVGEGT. The CDR3 sequence is CAGRPGDWEQFF. The CDR3 DNA reads as TGTGCCGGTCGACCGGGCGACTGGGAGCAGTTCTTC.

This clonotype was seen more than once but under ten times. This chain connects TRBV4-1 to TRBJ2-1; D ambiguous. CDR3 length: 13 residues. V lost 3 bases to trimming and J lost 2 bases, with 5 bases between them. The germline CDR1 and CDR2 sequences are MGHRA and YSYEKL. CDR3 sequence: CASSQVTYNEQFF. The CDR3 nucleotides are TGCGCCAGCAGCCAGGTCACCTACAATGAGCAGTTCTTC.

This clonotype turned up a few times. This chain links TRBV4-2 with TRBJ2-7; D unresolved. The CDR3 runs to 13 residues. Germline-derived CDR1 and CDR2 are LGHNA and YNFKEQ. Trimming left V 0 bases short and J 4 bases short, with 7 bases between. The CDR3 DNA is TGTGCCAGCAGCCAAGAAGGGCATTACGAGCAGTACTTC. This encodes CASSQEGHYEQYF.

The genes are TRBV2 and TRBJ2-7, with 8 nucleotides matching TRBD1. Unmatched junction bases numbered 7, after V lost 6 bases and J lost 3 bases. Germline V gene lookup returns CDR1 SNHLY and CDR2 FYNNEI. This CDR3 contains 14 residues. CDR3 nucleotide sequence: TGTGCCAGCAGCGACGGACAGGGATACTACGAGCAGTACTTC. As protein: CASSDGQGYYEQYF.

On this clonotype itself: The junction departs from germline at one end; a sequencing error may be responsible. The chain carries TRBV10-3 and TRBJ2-1, with D uncertain. The germline gives CDR1 ENHRY, CDR2 SYGVKD. This CDR3 contains 12 residues. Here the CDR3 DNA reads TGTGCCATCAGTGATATAGTCAATGAACAGTTCTTC. The encoded protein is CAISDIVNEQFF.

This sequence joins TRBV10-3 and TRBJ2-5, with 9 nucleotides matching TRBD2. CDR3 length: 15 amino acids. J was trimmed by 11 bases and V by 7 bases; bases with no gene match: 17. Germline-derived CDR1 and CDR2 are ENHRY and SYGVKD. For the CDR3, the DNA is TGTGCCATCACTGACGGTCGCGGGGGGGCCAATGAGCAGTACTTC. This gives the protein CAITDGRGGANEQYF.

The chain joins TRBV20-1 to TRBJ2-3, with TRBD2 as a possible D gene (6 bases). V lost 0 bases and J lost 4, with 14 bases in between. This CDR3 has 15 residues. Germline lookup yields CDR1 DFQATT and CDR2 SNEGSKA (reference sequence). CDR3 DNA: TGCAGTGCTAGAGATGCTGCGGGCGGGGCAGATACGCAGTATTTT. This sequence encodes CSARDAAGGADTQYF.

The gene calls are TRBV12-3 or TRBV12-4 and TRBJ1-5; D is perhaps TRBD1 (6 bases). The CDR3 has 15 amino acids. With 7 bases removed from V and 5 bases from J, the gap between germline ends came to 18 bases. This CDR3 reads CASTPIGGGDQPQHF. The CDR3 nucleotides are TGTGCCAGCACCCCGATCGGAGGGGGGGATCAGCCCCAGCATTTT.

The rearrangement joins TRBV20-1 to TRBJ2-7; D is perhaps TRBD1 or TRBD2 (6 bases each). CDR1 and CDR2 (germline): DFQATT, SNEGSKA (reference sequence). The CDR3 extends over 14 amino acids. V shed 0 bases and J shed 6 bases, with 15 bases lying between them. In DNA form, the CDR3 reads TGCAGTGCTAGAGATAAAGCCCGGGGGCGCGAGCAGTACTTC. Its translation: CSARDKARGREQYF.

The genes are TRBV5-1 and TRBJ2-5; the match to TRBD1 covers 8 bases. V shed 3 bases, J shed 5 bases, and the junction held 9 bases outside the gene matches. The CDR3 covers 15 residues. Looked up from germline, CDR1 is SGHRS and CDR2 is YFSETQ. The CDR3 spells CASSSEQGGLETQYF. CDR3 coding DNA: TGCGCCAGCAGCTCTGAACAGGGGGGTCTGGAGACCCAGTACTTC.

This clonotype was seen a handful of times. The V and J genes are TRBV20-1 and TRBJ2-6, with D unclear. The length of the CDR3 is 15 residues. Germline lookup yields CDR1 DFQATT and CDR2 SNEGSKA (reference sequence). The V and J ends lost 0 bases and 3 bases respectively, with 9 bases between them. CDR3 in DNA: TGCAGTGCTAGAGATTTTGGGTATGGGGCCAACGTCCTGACTTTC. As protein: CSARDFGYGANVLTF.

This clonotype was detected only a few times. The rearrangement links TRBV7-2 to TRBJ1-5; the D gene is possibly TRBD1 (6 bases). CDR3 length: 12 amino acids. V was clipped by 5 bases and J by 4 bases, with 6 bases between them. Germline V CDR1 and CDR2: SGHTA, FQGNSA. CDR3: CASSGQNQPQHF. The CDR3 DNA follows: TGTGCCAGCAGCGGACAGAATCAGCCCCAGCATTTT.